The rows below give T cell receptor beta chains drawn from one sample of a study of blood T cells in healthy people across ages. TCRdb reprocessed the 5' RACE reads with MiXCR, giving one entry per CDR3 protein. The sample records 800,000 to 950,000 distinct CDR3 sequences, under 50% being singletons. Material: blood. The receptors originated from a man under 40 in good health. Each CDR3 is given with its conserved first and last residue. Each record gives: V gene, J gene, CDR3 protein.

>TRBV29-1|TRBJ2-7
CSVGTGFRSEQYF
>TRBV6-2/TRBV6-3|TRBJ2-1
CASSSRTGASSYNEQFF
>TRBV7-9|TRBJ1-6
CASSAQGSQNSPLHF
>TRBV12-3/TRBV12-4|TRBJ1-1
CASSPWGSSEAFF
>TRBV21-1|TRBJ2-1
CASSKALDPWGAGVPSSYNEQFF
>TRBV6-6|TRBJ1-6
CASSYLDGNNSPLHF
>TRBV6-5|TRBJ2-3
CASSYPGTDTQYF
>TRBV20-1|TRBJ1-6
CSAGRQDYNSPLHF
>TRBV28|TRBJ2-3
CASALVDTDTQYF
>TRBV20-1|TRBJ1-4
CSARDARATGLMEKLFF
>TRBV2|TRBJ2-5
CASRRTSGSWETQYF
>TRBV6-5|TRBJ1-1
CASSYWSASTEAFF
>TRBV10-3|TRBJ2-4
CAISKRTALAKNIQYF
>TRBV6-1|TRBJ2-1
CASSTGGGGNEQFF
>TRBV12-3/TRBV12-4|TRBJ1-1
CASRLGGVSTEAFF
>TRBV14|TRBJ1-1
CASRRTANTEAFF
>TRBV25-1|TRBJ2-1
CASRPRDSLYNEQFF
>TRBV18|TRBJ2-5
CASSPDSTGETQYF
>TRBV20-1|TRBJ1-1
CSARGGTDLMNTEAFF
>TRBV4-2|TRBJ2-5
CASSQEGGGAYDEQYF
>TRBV7-2|TRBJ2-5
CASSTGLQETQYF
>TRBV6-2/TRBV6-3|TRBJ2-3
CASSYRRAGTSTDTQYF
>TRBV27|TRBJ1-5
CASYGDTYNQPQHF
>TRBV29-1|TRBJ2-7
CSVEPGTGYEQYF
>TRBV5-1|TRBJ2-3
CASSPGPVSGTQYF
>TRBV27|TRBJ2-5
CASQAGGESETQYF
>TRBV6-2/TRBV6-3|TRBJ2-1
CASRAGGDYNEQFF
>TRBV4-1|TRBJ2-5
CASSPNGSPAQETQYF
>TRBV7-8|TRBJ2-3
CASSLHARGGTTDTQYF
>TRBV20-1|TRBJ2-5
CSAPRGGGETQYF
>TRBV7-2|TRBJ2-4
CASSYGPSNIQYF
>TRBV27|TRBJ2-7
CASTGTQSYEQYF
>TRBV9|-
CASSGPGQGTYNEQYF
>TRBV6-5|TRBJ1-1
CASSYGTGTNTEAFF
>TRBV20-1|TRBJ2-2
CSARGGLNTGELFF
>TRBV20-1|TRBJ2-5
CSARPQQDRRAETQYF
>TRBV20-1|TRBJ2-1
CSAQGGLAGGVSYNEQFF
>TRBV11-2|TRBJ2-2
CASSLPSGWSAAGELFF
>TRBV29-1|TRBJ2-1
CSGGGINEQFF
>TRBV7-9|TRBJ1-2
CASSLANGEMGYTF
>TRBV4-1|TRBJ2-7
CASSHEEPSYEQYF
>TRBV20-1|TRBJ2-5
CSARPNEGSRETQYF
>TRBV29-1|TRBJ2-2
CSVVTSGVNTGELFF
>TRBV5-1|TRBJ1-2
CASSLGEAVYGYTF
>TRBV3-1|TRBJ2-7
CASSQATGAPYEQYF
>TRBV27|TRBJ1-2
CASSTKTGTRVYGYTF
>TRBV7-2|TRBJ1-2
CASSPKSGQDPYGYTF
>TRBV29-1|TRBJ2-3
CSVETSGGAGDTQYF
>TRBV4-3|TRBJ2-7
CASRPGQVLGERYF
>TRBV12-3/TRBV12-4|-
CASSLLARENEQYF
>TRBV7-2|TRBJ2-1
CASSVLRTNWQFF
>TRBV4-1|TRBJ1-2
CASSQTRNGGSRGYTF
>TRBV12-3/TRBV12-4|TRBJ2-1
CASRFAAGGLRNEQFF
>TRBV12-3/TRBV12-4|TRBJ2-5
CATVSGDEQYF
>TRBV9|TRBJ2-1
CASSVTPGQGGGEQFF
>TRBV7-9|TRBJ2-7
CASSKRELYEQYF
>TRBV29-1|TRBJ1-2
CSAGQNNYGYTF